This TCR beta chain was recovered during a study of blood T cell repertoires in COVID-19 (dated by TCRdb to about 2020). About the study as a whole: Collaborator samples came from the United States, Italy and Spain and covered acute and convalescent phases of COVID-19. The material from the prospective study consisted of cDNA or gDNA derived from T cells, B-cell-depleted T cells, or PBMCs. Subjects who had been exposed to COVID-19, were actively infected with it, or had recovered from it provided the deeply sampled blood TCRbeta repertoires that made up the dataset. The repertoires were released in a freely available public database meant as a resource for research on the immune response to SARS-CoV-2. The samples were drawn from two sources: the first 160 participants of the ongoing ImmuneRACE study, and 1,200 or so subjects contributed by 6 global collaborators. The sample metadata nearly always contained a de-identified subject ID, COVID-19 status, age in years and sex. Where available, HLA class I and class II types were obtained from metadata supplied by the sample provider rather than from assay-based typing.

The paper's findings and limits, for the study overall: Clinical and demographic metadata were provided uncurated, with the amount varying by source and participant.

Here V drops 5 bases and J drops 7 bases, and the junction holds 12 bases not matched to any gene. The CDR3 holds 15 amino acids from the cysteine to the phenylalanine. Of all the DNA, just the CDR3 is kept, 45 bases in frame from base 1. CDR1 SNHLY and CDR2 FYNNEI are derived from the germline V gene. A remark on this clone: No antigen is known for it. No much larger clone exists at a distance of one base, and base qualities are not known.

TCRbeta CDR3 regions were amplified from genomic DNA using the immunoSEQ Assay, a bias-controlled multiplex PCR. The study's processing was this. The number of nucleated cells in each sample was estimated by amplification of reference gene primers within the assay. To quantify the absolute abundance of each unique TCRbeta CDR3 rearrangement, sequence reads were collapsed and filtered. For each sample, productive Simpson clonality was calculated as the square root of Simpson's diversity index across productive rearrangements. TCRdb re-hosts the immuneACCESS table, in-frame sequences only. Its copies lack some clones; in the studies checked, an unresolved V gene accounts for under half of them, and the cause for the rest is not known. V and J calls and clone size are copied from that table; D and trimming were computed from the DNA. Within this sample are 90,000 to 120,000 clones, with approximately 80% of them counted one time only. The ten biggest clones cover 20% to 25% of the sample.

The collaborating institutions used their own protocols to collect whole blood in K2EDTA tubes. For TCRbeta analysis, collaborators shipped samples in one of three forms: frozen whole blood, isolated PBMCs, or DNA extracted from either of those sample types. The sequence derives from a man aged 70 or older with active or convalescent COVID-19. The chain is encoded by TRBV2 joined to TRBJ1-2; TRBD1 fits 8 bases in the junction. The sequenced material came from peripheral blood. The DNA reads as follows: TGTGCCAGCAGTACATTCGCACAGGGGGGCAGTGGCTACACCTTC. This codes for CASSTFAQGGSGYTF.